The 3 T cell receptor beta chains given below trace back to one sample, sequenced in a study of blood T cell repertoires in COVID-19. The data were produced by immunoSEQ multiplex PCR, yet TCRdb's version contains in-frame clones alone and is incomplete. The sample shows approximately 140,000 clones, about four fifths of them seen only once. Sequenced input: peripheral blood. Receptors were obtained from a human donor in a cohort sampled during active COVID-19.

The chain employs TRBV6-6 and TRBJ1-2, with unresolved D. CDR1 is MNHNY and CDR2 is SVGAGI in the germline V gene (reference sequence). V was shortened by 0 bases and J by 10 bases, with 12 bases between the two germline ends. CDR3 size: 13 residues. The CDR3 DNA is TGTGCCAGCAGTTACTCGAAAACCGGGGTCTACACCTTC. Translated, it gives CASSYSKTGVYTF.

The V and J genes are TRBV11-2 and TRBJ1-6; TRBD1 agrees at 7 bases. Trimming at V came to 4 bases and at J to 9 bases, leaving 15 bases not matched to a gene. This CDR3 is built from 17 residues. CDR1 is SGHAT and CDR2 is FQNNGV in the germline V gene. The CDR3 nucleotides are TGTGCCAGCAGCTCTCTGGCTCTCGACAGGGTGACTTCACCCCTCCACTTT. It specifies CASSSLALDRVTSPLHF.

The chain couples TRBV10-3 to TRBJ1-3, with D hard to call. CDR3 length: 12 residues. Germline lookup yields CDR1 ENHRY and CDR2 SYGVKD. Trimming stripped 0 bases from V and 7 bases from J, with 4 bases between. CDR3 amino acids: CAISESRNTIYF. CDR3 nucleotides: TGTGCCATCAGTGAGTCGAGGAACACCATATATTTT.